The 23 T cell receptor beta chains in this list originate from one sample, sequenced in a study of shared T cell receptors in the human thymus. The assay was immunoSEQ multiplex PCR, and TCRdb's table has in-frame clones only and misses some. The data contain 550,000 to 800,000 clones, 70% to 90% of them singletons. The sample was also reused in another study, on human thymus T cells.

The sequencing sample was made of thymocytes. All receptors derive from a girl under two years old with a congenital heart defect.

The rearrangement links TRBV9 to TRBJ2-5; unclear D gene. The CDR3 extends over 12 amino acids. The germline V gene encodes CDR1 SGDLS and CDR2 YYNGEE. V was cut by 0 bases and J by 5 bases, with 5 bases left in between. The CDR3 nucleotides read TGTGCCAGCAGCGTAGACTTGGAGACCCAGTACTTC. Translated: CASSVDLETQYF.

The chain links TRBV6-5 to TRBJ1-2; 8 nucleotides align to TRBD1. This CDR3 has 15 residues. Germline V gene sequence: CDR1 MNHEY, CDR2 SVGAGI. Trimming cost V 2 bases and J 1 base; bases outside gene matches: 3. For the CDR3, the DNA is TGTGCCAGCAGTTACGGACAGGGTGATAACTATGGCTACACCTTC. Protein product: CASSYGQGDNYGYTF.

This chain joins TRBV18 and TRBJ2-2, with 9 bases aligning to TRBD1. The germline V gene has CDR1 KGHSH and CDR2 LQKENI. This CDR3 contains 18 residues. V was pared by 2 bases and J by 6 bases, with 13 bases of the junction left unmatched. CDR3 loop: CASSPIGWGQGVPGELFF. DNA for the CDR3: TGTGCCAGCTCACCAATAGGATGGGGACAGGGAGTTCCCGGGGAGCTGTTTTTT. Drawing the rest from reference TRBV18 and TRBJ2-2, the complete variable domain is NAGVMQNPRHLVRRRGQEARLRCSPMKGHSHVYWYRQLPEEGLKFMVYLQKENIIDESGMPKERFSAEFPKEGPSILRIQQVVRGDSAAYFCASSPIGWGQGVPGELFFGEGSRLTVL.

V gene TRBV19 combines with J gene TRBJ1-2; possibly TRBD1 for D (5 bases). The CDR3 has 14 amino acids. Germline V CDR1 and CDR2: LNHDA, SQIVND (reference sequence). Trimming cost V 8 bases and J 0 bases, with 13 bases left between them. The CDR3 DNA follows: TGTGCCAGTTCAGGGTCCCGAGCTAACTATGGCTACACCTTC. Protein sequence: CASSGSRANYGYTF.

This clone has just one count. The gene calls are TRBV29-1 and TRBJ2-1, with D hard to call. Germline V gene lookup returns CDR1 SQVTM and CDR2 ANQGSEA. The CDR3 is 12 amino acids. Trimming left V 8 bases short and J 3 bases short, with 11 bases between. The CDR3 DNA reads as TGCAGCATAGAGACACGCTACAATGAGCAGTTCTTC. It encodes CSIETRYNEQFF.

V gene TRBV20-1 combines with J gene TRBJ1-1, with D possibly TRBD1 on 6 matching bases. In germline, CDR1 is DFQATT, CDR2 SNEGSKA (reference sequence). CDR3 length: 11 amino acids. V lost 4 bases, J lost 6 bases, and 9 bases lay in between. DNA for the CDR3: TGCAGTGCTAAGGACAGATCTGAAGCTTTCTTT. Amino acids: CSAKDRSEAFF.

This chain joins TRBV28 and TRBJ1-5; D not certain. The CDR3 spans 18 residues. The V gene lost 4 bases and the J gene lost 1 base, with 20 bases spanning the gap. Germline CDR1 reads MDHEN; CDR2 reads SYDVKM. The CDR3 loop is CASSWEPIVSQSNQPQHF. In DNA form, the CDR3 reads TGTGCCAGCAGTTGGGAGCCGATTGTTTCTCAGAGCAATCAGCCCCAGCATTTT.

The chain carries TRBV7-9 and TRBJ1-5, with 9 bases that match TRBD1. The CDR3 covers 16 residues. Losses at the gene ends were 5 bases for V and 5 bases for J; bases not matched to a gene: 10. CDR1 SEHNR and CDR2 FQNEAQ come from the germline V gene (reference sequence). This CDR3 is CASSHQDRGEDQPQHF. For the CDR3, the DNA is TGTGCCAGCAGCCACCAGGACAGGGGTGAGGATCAGCCCCAGCATTTT.

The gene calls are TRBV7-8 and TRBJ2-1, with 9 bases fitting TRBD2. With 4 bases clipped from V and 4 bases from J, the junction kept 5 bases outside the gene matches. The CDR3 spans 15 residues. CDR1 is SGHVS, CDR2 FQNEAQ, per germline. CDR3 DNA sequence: TGTGCCAGCAGCTACCCTAGCGGGGCTTACAATGAGCAGTTCTTC. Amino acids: CASSYPSGAYNEQFF.

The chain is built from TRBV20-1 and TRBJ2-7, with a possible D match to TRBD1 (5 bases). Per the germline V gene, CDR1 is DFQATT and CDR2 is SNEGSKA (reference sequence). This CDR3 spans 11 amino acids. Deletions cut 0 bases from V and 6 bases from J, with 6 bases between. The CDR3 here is CSAREGAEQYF. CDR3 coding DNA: TGCAGTGCTAGAGAAGGGGCCGAGCAGTACTTC.

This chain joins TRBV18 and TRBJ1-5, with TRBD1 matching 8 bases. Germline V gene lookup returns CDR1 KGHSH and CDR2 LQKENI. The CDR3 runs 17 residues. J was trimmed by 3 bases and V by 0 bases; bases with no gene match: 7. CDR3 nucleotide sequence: TGTGCCAGCTCACCACCCGGGGCAGGGGGCCCCAATCAGCCCCAGCATTTT. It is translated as CASSPPGAGGPNQPQHF.

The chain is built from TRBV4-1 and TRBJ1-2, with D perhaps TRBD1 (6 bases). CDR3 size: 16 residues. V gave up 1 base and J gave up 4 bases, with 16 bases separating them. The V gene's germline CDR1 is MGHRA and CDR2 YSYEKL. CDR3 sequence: CASSQACAGVSYGYTF. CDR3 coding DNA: TGCGCCAGCAGCCAAGCCTGTGCAGGGGTTAGCTATGGCTACACCTTC.

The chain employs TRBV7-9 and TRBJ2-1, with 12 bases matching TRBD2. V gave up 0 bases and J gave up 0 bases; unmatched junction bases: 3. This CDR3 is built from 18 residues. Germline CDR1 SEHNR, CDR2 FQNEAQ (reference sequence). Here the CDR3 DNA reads TGTGCCAGCAGCTTAGCCCGACTAGCGGGGGTCTCCTACAATGAGCAGTTCTTC. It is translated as CASSLARLAGVSYNEQFF.

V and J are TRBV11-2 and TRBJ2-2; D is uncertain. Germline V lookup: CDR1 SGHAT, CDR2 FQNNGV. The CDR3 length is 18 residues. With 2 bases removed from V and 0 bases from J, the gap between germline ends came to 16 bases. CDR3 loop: CASSLFPSASSNTGELFF. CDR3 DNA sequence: TGTGCCAGCAGCTTATTCCCTTCCGCGAGCTCGAACACCGGGGAGCTGTTTTTT. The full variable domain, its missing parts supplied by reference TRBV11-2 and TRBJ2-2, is EAGVAQSPRYKIIEKRQSVAFWCNPISGHATLYWYQQILGQGPKLLIQFQNNGVVDDSQLPKDRFSAERLKGVDSTLKIQPAKLEDSAVYLCASSLFPSASSNTGELFFGEGSRLTVL.

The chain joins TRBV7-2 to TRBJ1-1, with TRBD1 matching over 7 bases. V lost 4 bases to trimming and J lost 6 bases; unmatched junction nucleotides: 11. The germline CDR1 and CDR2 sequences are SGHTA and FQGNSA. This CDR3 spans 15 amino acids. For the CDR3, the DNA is TGTGCCAGCAGCTGGGCCAGGGGGGTACCTCCTGAAGCTTTCTTT. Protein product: CASSWARGVPPEAFF.

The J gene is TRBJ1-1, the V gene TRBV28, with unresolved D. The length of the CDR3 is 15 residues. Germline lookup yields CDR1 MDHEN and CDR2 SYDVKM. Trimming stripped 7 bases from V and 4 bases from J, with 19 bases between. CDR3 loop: CASTLRTPEGTEAFF. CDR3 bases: TGTGCCAGCACCCTCCGGACGCCCGAGGGCACTGAAGCTTTCTTT.

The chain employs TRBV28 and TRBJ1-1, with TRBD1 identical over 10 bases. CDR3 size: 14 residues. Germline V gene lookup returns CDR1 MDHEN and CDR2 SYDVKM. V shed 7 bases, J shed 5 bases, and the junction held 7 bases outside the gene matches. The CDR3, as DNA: TGTGCCAGCACCGGGACAGGGGTAGAGACTGAAGCTTTCTTT. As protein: CASTGTGVETEAFF.

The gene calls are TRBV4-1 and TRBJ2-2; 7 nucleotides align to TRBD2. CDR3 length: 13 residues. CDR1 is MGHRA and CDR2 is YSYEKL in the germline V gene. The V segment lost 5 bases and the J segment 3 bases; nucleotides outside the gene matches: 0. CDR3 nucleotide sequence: TGCGCCAGCAGCGCGGGAGACACCGGGGAGCTGTTTTTT. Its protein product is CASSAGDTGELFF.

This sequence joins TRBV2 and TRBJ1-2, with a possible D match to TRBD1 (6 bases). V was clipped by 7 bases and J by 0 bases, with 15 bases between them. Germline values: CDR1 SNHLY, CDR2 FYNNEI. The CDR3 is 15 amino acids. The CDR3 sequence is CASKGPGGPNYGYTF. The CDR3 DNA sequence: TGTGCCAGCAAGGGCCCTGGGGGCCCTAACTATGGCTACACCTTC.

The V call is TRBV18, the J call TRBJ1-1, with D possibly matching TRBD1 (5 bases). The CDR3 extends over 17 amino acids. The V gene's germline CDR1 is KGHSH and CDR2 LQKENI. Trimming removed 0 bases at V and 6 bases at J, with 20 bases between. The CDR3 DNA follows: TGTGCCAGCTCACCACCGTACGGCGGAGGGGAGGGATCTGAAGCTTTCTTT. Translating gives CASSPPYGGGEGSEAFF. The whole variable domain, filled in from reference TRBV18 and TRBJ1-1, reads NAGVMQNPRHLVRRRGQEARLRCSPMKGHSHVYWYRQLPEEGLKFMVYLQKENIIDESGMPKERFSAEFPKEGPSILRIQQVVRGDSAAYFCASSPPYGGGEGSEAFFGQGTRLTVV.

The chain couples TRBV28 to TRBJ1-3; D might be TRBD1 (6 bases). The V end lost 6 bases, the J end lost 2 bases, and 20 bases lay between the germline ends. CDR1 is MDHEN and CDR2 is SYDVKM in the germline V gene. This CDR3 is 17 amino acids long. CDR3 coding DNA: TGTGCCAGCAGCCCCCGAAAAGCGGGGGGCACTGGAAACACCATATATTTT. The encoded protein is CASSPRKAGGTGNTIYF.

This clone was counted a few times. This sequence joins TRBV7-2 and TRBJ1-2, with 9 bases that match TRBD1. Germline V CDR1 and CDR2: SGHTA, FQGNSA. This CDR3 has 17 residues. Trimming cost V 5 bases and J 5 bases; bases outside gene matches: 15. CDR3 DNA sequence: TGTGCCAGCAGCCCGCTAATGAGGACAGGGACAGGGTATGGCTACACCTTC. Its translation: CASSPLMRTGTGYGYTF.

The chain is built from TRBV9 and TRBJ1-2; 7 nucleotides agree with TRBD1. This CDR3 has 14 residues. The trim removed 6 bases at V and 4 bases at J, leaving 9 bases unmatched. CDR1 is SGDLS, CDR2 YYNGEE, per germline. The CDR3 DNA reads TGTGCCAGCACCAAAGCCGGGACAGCCTATGGCTACACCTTC. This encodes CASTKAGTAYGYTF.